The rows below give T cell receptor beta chains drawn from one sample of a study of T-cell reconstitution after alpha-beta-depleted transplantation in children. In TCRdb, the PCR reads were re-called with MiXCR into one record per CDR3 protein. The data hold about 610,000 distinct CDR3 sequences, with more than 9% observed a single time. The input for sequencing was PBMCs from the stem cell graft donor, taken from the stem cell graft. The receptors were gathered from a human donor who donated a stem cell graft to a child with acute myeloid leukemia. Each CDR3 is given with its conserved first and last residue. Fields, in order: D gene, clone size, J gene, V gene, CDR3 protein, CDR3 DNA. D genes are given only for firm matches. Clone size appears in some rows only: once, few, many, or a class for an expanded clone.

D gene: TRBD1
clone size: few
J gene: TRBJ1-2
V gene: TRBV27
CDR3 protein: CASSSRTGVTYGYTF
CDR3 DNA: TGTGCCAGCAGTTCCCGGACAGGGGTGACCTATGGCTACACCTTC

D gene: TRBD1
clone size: many
J gene: TRBJ1-2
V gene: TRBV5-5
CDR3 protein: CASSWDRGYGYTF
CDR3 DNA: TGTGCCAGCAGCTGGGACAGGGGATATGGCTACACCTTC

D gene: NA
clone size: few
J gene: TRBJ2-4
V gene: TRBV12-3/TRBV12-4
CDR3 protein: CASTPGEIVNIQYF
CDR3 DNA: TGTGCCAGCACCCCGGGAGAGATTGTGAACATTCAGTACTTC

D gene: NA
clone size: few
J gene: TRBJ1-5
V gene: TRBV6-1
CDR3 protein: CASSGGHGQPQHF
CDR3 DNA: TGTGCCAGCAGTGGGGGGCACGGTCAGCCCCAGCATTTT

D gene: NA
clone size: few
J gene: TRBJ1-2
V gene: TRBV14
CDR3 protein: CASSQAGIYGYTF
CDR3 DNA: TGTGCCAGCAGCCAAGCCGGGATCTATGGCTACACCTTC

D gene: NA
clone size: many
J gene: TRBJ1-1
V gene: TRBV29-1
CDR3 protein: CSVIPGFTEAFF
CDR3 DNA: TGCAGCGTTATCCCCGGGTTCACTGAAGCTTTCTTT

D gene: NA
clone size: few
J gene: TRBJ2-5
V gene: TRBV7-2
CDR3 protein: CASSYRLGQSEETQYF
CDR3 DNA: TGTGCCAGCAGCTACCGACTGGGCCAGTCGGAAGAGACCCAGTACTTC

D gene: NA
clone size: NA
J gene: TRBJ2-1
V gene: TRBV20-1
CDR3 protein: CSASGGGGGRYNEQFF
CDR3 DNA: TGCAGTGCTAGTGGGGGGGGAGGGGGGCGTTACAATGAGCAGTTCTTC

D gene: NA
clone size: many
J gene: TRBJ2-3
V gene: TRBV7-2
CDR3 protein: CASSLGVAAITDTQYF
CDR3 DNA: TGTGCCAGCAGCTTAGGGGTTGCGGCTATCACAGATACGCAGTATTTT

D gene: NA
clone size: many
J gene: TRBJ2-5
V gene: TRBV5-1
CDR3 protein: CASSLDSGVRQTQYF
CDR3 DNA: TGCGCCAGCAGCTTGGATTCCGGGGTGAGGCAGACCCAGTACTTC

D gene: TRBD2
clone size: NA
J gene: TRBJ2-2
V gene: TRBV7-2
CDR3 protein: CASSFASGRTGELFF
CDR3 DNA: TGTGCCAGCAGCTTCGCTAGCGGGAGAACCGGGGAGCTGTTTTTT

D gene: NA
clone size: few
J gene: TRBJ2-7
V gene: TRBV20-1
CDR3 protein: CSAGPRGEQYF
CDR3 DNA: TGCAGTGCGGGGCCACGAGGCGAGCAGTACTTC

D gene: NA
clone size: few
J gene: TRBJ1-2
V gene: TRBV5-1
CDR3 protein: CASSLRDIASGYTF
CDR3 DNA: TGCGCCAGCAGCTTACGCGATATCGCCTCCGGCTACACCTTC

D gene: NA
clone size: few
J gene: TRBJ2-1
V gene: TRBV15
CDR3 protein: CATSREGGGVNEQFF
CDR3 DNA: TGTGCCACCAGCAGAGAAGGAGGGGGAGTCAATGAGCAGTTCTTC

D gene: TRBD1
clone size: NA
J gene: TRBJ2-7
V gene: TRBV12-3/TRBV12-4
CDR3 protein: CASSFLGGQGAYEQYF
CDR3 DNA: TGTGCCAGCAGTTTCCTCGGAGGACAGGGGGCCTACGAGCAGTACTTC

D gene: NA
clone size: few
J gene: TRBJ1-5
V gene: TRBV18
CDR3 protein: CASSGGYNQPQHF
CDR3 DNA: TGTGCCAGCTCCGGGGGTTATAATCAGCCCCAGCATTTT

D gene: TRBD2
clone size: NA
J gene: TRBJ2-1
V gene: TRBV7-3
CDR3 protein: CASSLKRGGVDEQFF
CDR3 DNA: TGTGCCAGCAGCTTAAAGCGCGGGGGGGTTGATGAGCAGTTCTTC

D gene: TRBD2
clone size: NA
J gene: TRBJ2-5
V gene: TRBV6-2/TRBV6-3
CDR3 protein: CASSNLAGAIQETQYF
CDR3 DNA: TGTGCCAGCAGTAACCTAGCGGGGGCCATCCAAGAGACCCAGTACTTC

D gene: TRBD2
clone size: NA
J gene: TRBJ2-1
V gene: TRBV5-1
CDR3 protein: CASSHPKARTSGNEQFF
CDR3 DNA: TGCGCCAGCAGCCACCCAAAGGCGCGGACTAGCGGGAATGAGCAGTTCTTC

D gene: NA
clone size: NA
J gene: TRBJ2-7
V gene: TRBV5-6
CDR3 protein: CASSPLNRDGEQYF
CDR3 DNA: TGTGCCAGCAGCCCTCTCAACAGGGACGGCGAGCAGTACTTC

D gene: NA
clone size: NA
J gene: TRBJ2-3
V gene: TRBV7-2
CDR3 protein: CASSLAPPVNGDTQYF
CDR3 DNA: TGTGCCAGCAGCTTAGCCCCCCCCGTCAACGGAGATACGCAGTATTTT

D gene: NA
clone size: many
J gene: TRBJ1-5
V gene: TRBV9
CDR3 protein: CASSIGLGGPQHF
CDR3 DNA: TGTGCCAGCAGCATAGGACTGGGTGGGCCCCAGCATTTT

D gene: TRBD2
clone size: many
J gene: TRBJ2-2
V gene: TRBV27
CDR3 protein: CASYLAGAITGELFF
CDR3 DNA: TGTGCCAGCTACCTAGCGGGAGCGATCACCGGGGAGCTGTTTTTT

D gene: TRBD2
clone size: few
J gene: TRBJ2-1
V gene: TRBV5-1
CDR3 protein: CASSFRTSGSEQFF
CDR3 DNA: TGCGCCAGCAGCTTCCGGACTAGCGGGAGTGAGCAGTTCTTC

D gene: TRBD2
clone size: NA
J gene: TRBJ2-3
V gene: TRBV29-1
CDR3 protein: CTASGSTDTQYF
CDR3 DNA: TGCACCGCTAGCGGGAGCACAGATACGCAGTATTTT

D gene: TRBD1
clone size: NA
J gene: TRBJ2-2
V gene: TRBV7-3
CDR3 protein: CASSSNTGGANVELFF
CDR3 DNA: TGTGCCAGCAGCTCCAATACAGGGGGTGCTAATGTGGAGCTGTTTTTT

D gene: NA
clone size: few
J gene: TRBJ2-7
V gene: TRBV20-1
CDR3 protein: CSARVAGNYEQYF
CDR3 DNA: TGCAGTGCTAGGGTTGCGGGAAACTACGAGCAGTACTTC

D gene: TRBD1
clone size: many
J gene: TRBJ1-1
V gene: TRBV19
CDR3 protein: CASSAPGQGTNTEAFF
CDR3 DNA: TGTGCCAGTAGTGCGCCGGGACAGGGGACGAACACTGAAGCTTTCTTT

D gene: TRBD1
clone size: NA
J gene: TRBJ1-2
V gene: TRBV20-1
CDR3 protein: CSARDGTGGWDGYTF
CDR3 DNA: TGCAGTGCTAGAGATGGGACAGGGGGTTGGGATGGCTACACCTTC

D gene: NA
clone size: NA
J gene: TRBJ2-3
V gene: TRBV5-1
CDR3 protein: CASSLSSGKDTQYF
CDR3 DNA: TGCGCCAGCAGCTTGAGTTCGGGGAAAGATACGCAGTATTTT

D gene: NA
clone size: NA
J gene: TRBJ1-6
V gene: TRBV7-9
CDR3 protein: CASSFNVYNSPLHF
CDR3 DNA: TGTGCCAGCAGCTTTAATGTTTATAATTCACCCCTCCACTTT

D gene: TRBD1
clone size: few
J gene: TRBJ1-1
V gene: TRBV12-3/TRBV12-4
CDR3 protein: CASRPGQGFEAFF
CDR3 DNA: TGTGCCAGTCGACCTGGACAGGGTTTCGAAGCTTTCTTT

D gene: TRBD2
clone size: many
J gene: TRBJ2-2
V gene: TRBV6-1
CDR3 protein: CASRPWGGNTGELFF
CDR3 DNA: TGTGCCAGCAGACCCTGGGGGGGGAACACCGGGGAGCTGTTTTTT

D gene: NA
clone size: NA
J gene: TRBJ2-7
V gene: TRBV6-5
CDR3 protein: CAGGRSAYEQYF
CDR3 DNA: TGTGCGGGGGGCAGGTCTGCCTACGAGCAGTACTTC

D gene: TRBD1
clone size: NA
J gene: TRBJ1-1
V gene: TRBV5-1
CDR3 protein: CASRNTGENTEAFF
CDR3 DNA: TGCGCCAGCAGAAATACAGGGGAGAACACTGAAGCTTTCTTT

D gene: NA
clone size: few
J gene: TRBJ1-2
V gene: TRBV11-2
CDR3 protein: CASSLSGRAYGYTF
CDR3 DNA: TGTGCCAGCAGCTTATCGGGTAGAGCCTATGGCTACACCTTC

D gene: NA
clone size: few
J gene: TRBJ2-3
V gene: TRBV7-2
CDR3 protein: CASSLAGNDDTQYF
CDR3 DNA: TGTGCCAGCAGCTTAGCGGGAAACGACGATACGCAGTATTTT

D gene: NA
clone size: many
J gene: TRBJ2-7
V gene: TRBV20-1
CDR3 protein: CSAGTDIDEQYF
CDR3 DNA: TGCAGTGCCGGGACCGATATTGACGAGCAGTACTTC

D gene: NA
clone size: few
J gene: TRBJ2-7
V gene: TRBV14
CDR3 protein: CASSQTGVGEQYF
CDR3 DNA: TGTGCCAGCAGCCAAACAGGAGTCGGCGAGCAGTACTTC

D gene: NA
clone size: many
J gene: TRBJ2-2
V gene: TRBV10-3
CDR3 protein: CAIGGPGDPPDTGELFF
CDR3 DNA: TGTGCCATCGGGGGACCGGGCGACCCACCGGACACCGGGGAGCTGTTTTTT

D gene: NA
clone size: few
J gene: TRBJ2-7
V gene: TRBV29-1
CDR3 protein: CSVVSPTDYEQYF
CDR3 DNA: TGCAGCGTTGTCTCCCCCACGGACTACGAGCAGTACTTC

D gene: NA
clone size: few
J gene: TRBJ1-3
V gene: TRBV29-1
CDR3 protein: CSARGGTGNTIYF
CDR3 DNA: TGCAGCGCCCGGGGGGGAACTGGAAACACCATATATTTT

D gene: TRBD2
clone size: few
J gene: TRBJ2-7
V gene: TRBV12-3/TRBV12-4
CDR3 protein: CASTLSAGVHEQYF
CDR3 DNA: TGTGCCAGCACCCTATCAGCGGGAGTCCACGAGCAGTACTTC

D gene: TRBD2
clone size: NA
J gene: TRBJ2-1
V gene: TRBV5-1
CDR3 protein: CASSPSPGLATYNEQFF
CDR3 DNA: TGCGCCAGCAGCCCGTCTCCGGGACTAGCCACCTACAATGAGCAGTTCTTC

D gene: TRBD1
clone size: few
J gene: TRBJ1-1
V gene: TRBV29-1
CDR3 protein: CSVEAQGANTEAFF
CDR3 DNA: TGCAGCGTTGAAGCCCAGGGGGCGAACACTGAAGCTTTCTTT

D gene: TRBD1
clone size: many
J gene: TRBJ1-2
V gene: TRBV7-9
CDR3 protein: CASGTGSGYTF
CDR3 DNA: TGTGCCAGCGGGACAGGGTCGGGCTACACCTTC

D gene: TRBD1
clone size: many
J gene: TRBJ2-2
V gene: TRBV6-1
CDR3 protein: CASSLRTGTGELFF
CDR3 DNA: TGTGCCAGCAGCCTCAGGACAGGCACCGGGGAGCTGTTTTTT

D gene: NA
clone size: NA
J gene: TRBJ1-2
V gene: TRBV27
CDR3 protein: CASSPQVLYGYTF
CDR3 DNA: TGTGCCAGCAGTCCACAGGTTCTATATGGCTACACCTTC

D gene: TRBD2
clone size: few
J gene: TRBJ2-1
V gene: TRBV20-1
CDR3 protein: CSARDYQREWAYNEQFF
CDR3 DNA: TGCAGTGCTAGAGATTACCAGCGGGAATGGGCCTACAATGAGCAGTTCTTC

D gene: TRBD2
clone size: many
J gene: TRBJ2-7
V gene: TRBV6-2/TRBV6-3
CDR3 protein: CASSYPAFLAEFYEQYF
CDR3 DNA: TGTGCCAGCAGTTACCCCGCCTTTCTAGCGGAGTTCTACGAGCAGTACTTC

D gene: TRBD1
clone size: few
J gene: TRBJ1-2
V gene: TRBV30
CDR3 protein: CASDQTGGLLNYGYTF
CDR3 DNA: TGTGCCTCTGACCAGACAGGGGGGCTCTTAAACTATGGCTACACCTTC